Listed below are T cell receptor beta chains from one sample, sequenced in a study of shared clonotypes between healthy human individuals. Data came from immunoSEQ multiplex PCR; TCRdb stores just in-frame clones and leaves some out. The sample comprises roughly 680,000 clones, 55% to 75% of which are singletons, and over 1.5% rests with the top ten. Material for sequencing was memory CD4+ T cells sorted from blood. The source is a woman aged 30 to 39 in good health. Both conserved end residues are part of each CDR3. A D gene is named only where the DNA matches it firmly. Size is omitted from some rows. Given values are once, few, many or a class for expanded clones.

D	J	size	V	CDR3	DNA
.	TRBJ1-5	.	TRBV19	CASSIERGASNQPQHF	TGTGCCAGTAGTATAGAACGGGGGGCGAGCAATCAGCCCCAGCATTTT
.	TRBJ1-1	.	TRBV27	CASKERRRNTEAFF	TGTGCCAGCAAAGAAAGGCGAAGGAACACTGAAGCTTTCTTT
.	TRBJ1-6	.	TRBV7-2	CASSLDTGNSPLHF	TGTGCCAGCAGCTTAGACACAGGGAATTCACCCCTCCACTTT
.	TRBJ1-4	.	TRBV11-2	CASSRQATNEKLFF	TGTGCCAGCAGCCGACAGGCAACTAATGAAAAACTGTTTTTT
.	TRBJ2-7	.	TRBV29-1	CSVDAGQGPYEQYF	TGCAGCGTTGACGCGGGGCAGGGTCCCTACGAGCAGTACTTC
.	TRBJ1-1	once	TRBV7-6	CASSLGGPSVNTEAFF	TGTGCCAGCAGCTTAGGGGGGCCGTCCGTGAACACTGAAGCTTTCTTT
TRBD1	TRBJ1-3	.	TRBV10-3	CAIRSGQGLGNTIYF	TGTGCCATCAGGTCGGGACAGGGGCTCGGAAACACCATATATTTT
TRBD2	TRBJ2-2	.	TRBV5-4	CASSLGSGSSGELFF	TGTGCCAGCAGCTTGGGTAGCGGGAGTAGTGGGGAGCTGTTTTTT
.	TRBJ2-7	.	TRBV7-6	CASSNPTRTVYEQYF	TGTGCCAGCAGCAACCCGACGCGGACGGTCTACGAGCAGTACTTC
TRBD2	TRBJ2-7	.	TRBV10-3	CAIRPLAGGGEQYF	TGTGCCATCAGGCCACTAGCGGGAGGAGGCGAGCAGTACTTC
.	TRBJ2-1	.	TRBV5-4	CASSLGGMAEFF	TGTGCAAGCAGCTTAGGCGGGATGGCTGAGTTCTTC
.	TRBJ2-5	.	TRBV7-7	CASSLGLEGARETQYF	TGTGCCAGCAGCTTAGGGCTGGAGGGGGCGCGTGAGACCCAGTACTTC
.	TRBJ1-2	.	TRBV6-6	CASSTPGTINYGYTF	TGTGCCAGCAGTACTCCGGGGACGATTAACTATGGCTACACCTTC
TRBD2	TRBJ2-1	.	TRBV11-2	CASSLAREFYNEQFF	TGTGCCAGCAGCTTAGCGCGGGAGTTCTACAATGAGCAGTTCTTC
.	TRBJ1-2	few	TRBV5-4	CASSLETDGGYTF	TGTGCCAGCAGCTTGGAGACCGACGGGGGCTACACCTTC
TRBD2	TRBJ2-1	once	TRBV7-2	CASRSPASGRRGNEQFF	TGTGCCAGCAGGAGTCCGGCTAGCGGGAGGCGGGGCAATGAGCAGTTCTTC
.	TRBJ1-2	.	TRBV18	CASSPRGGRTEYGYTF	TGTGCCAGCTCACCTAGAGGAGGGAGGACTGAGTATGGCTACACCTTC
TRBD1	TRBJ1-1	.	TRBV19	CASSLGTGRWNTEAFF	TGTGCCAGTAGCCTAGGGACAGGGCGTTGGAACACTGAAGCTTTCTTT